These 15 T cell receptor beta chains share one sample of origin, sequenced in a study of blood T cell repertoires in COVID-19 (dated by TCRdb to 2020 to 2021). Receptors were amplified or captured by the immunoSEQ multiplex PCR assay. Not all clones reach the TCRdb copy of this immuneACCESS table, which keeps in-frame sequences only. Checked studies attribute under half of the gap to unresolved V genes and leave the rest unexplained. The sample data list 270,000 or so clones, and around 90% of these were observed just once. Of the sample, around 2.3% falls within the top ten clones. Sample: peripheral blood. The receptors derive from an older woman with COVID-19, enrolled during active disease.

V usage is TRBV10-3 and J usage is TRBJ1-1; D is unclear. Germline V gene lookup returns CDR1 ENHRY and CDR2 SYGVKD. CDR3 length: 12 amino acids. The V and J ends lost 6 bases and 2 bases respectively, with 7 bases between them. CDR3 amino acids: CAIRPGNTEAFF. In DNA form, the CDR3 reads TGTGCCATCAGGCCGGGAAACACTGAAGCTTTCTTT.

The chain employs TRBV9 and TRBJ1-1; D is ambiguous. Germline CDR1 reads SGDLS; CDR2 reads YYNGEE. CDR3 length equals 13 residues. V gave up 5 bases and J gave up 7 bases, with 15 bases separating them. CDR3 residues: CASRRGERGEAFF. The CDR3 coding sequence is TGTGCCAGCAGGCGGGGAGAGAGAGGTGAAGCTTTCTTT.

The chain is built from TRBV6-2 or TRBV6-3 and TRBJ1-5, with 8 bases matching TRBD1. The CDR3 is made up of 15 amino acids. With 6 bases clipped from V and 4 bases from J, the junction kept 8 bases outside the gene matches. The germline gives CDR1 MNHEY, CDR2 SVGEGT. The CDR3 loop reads CASSQPTGGNQPQHF. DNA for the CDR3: TGTGCCAGCAGCCAACCCACAGGGGGGAATCAGCCCCAGCATTTT.

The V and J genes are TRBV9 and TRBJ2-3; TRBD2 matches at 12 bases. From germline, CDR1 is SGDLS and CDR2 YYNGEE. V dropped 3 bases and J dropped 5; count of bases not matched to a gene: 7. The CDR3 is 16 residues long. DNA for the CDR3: TGTGCCAGCAGCGCTGAGACTAGCGGGGGTTTAGATACGCAGTATTTT. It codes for CASSAETSGGLDTQYF. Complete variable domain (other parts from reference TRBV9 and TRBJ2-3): DSGVTQTPKHLITATGQRVTLRCSPRSGDLSVYWYQQSLDQGLQFLIQYYNGEERAKGNILERFSAQQFPDLHSELNLSSLELGDSALYFCASSAETSGGLDTQYFGPGTRLTVL.

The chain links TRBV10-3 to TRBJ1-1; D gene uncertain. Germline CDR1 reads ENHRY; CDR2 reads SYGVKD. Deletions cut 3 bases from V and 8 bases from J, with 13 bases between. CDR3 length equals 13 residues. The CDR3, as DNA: TGTGCCATCAGTGAAGGAGGGCGAGGGGAAGCTTTCTTT. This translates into CAISEGGRGEAFF.

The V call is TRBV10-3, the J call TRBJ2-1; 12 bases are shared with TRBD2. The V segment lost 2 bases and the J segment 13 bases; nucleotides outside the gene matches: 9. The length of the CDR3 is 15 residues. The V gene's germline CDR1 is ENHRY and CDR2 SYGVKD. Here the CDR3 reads CAISESGTSGGLQFF. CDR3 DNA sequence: TGTGCCATCAGTGAGAGCGGTACTAGCGGGGGGCTCCAGTTCTTC.

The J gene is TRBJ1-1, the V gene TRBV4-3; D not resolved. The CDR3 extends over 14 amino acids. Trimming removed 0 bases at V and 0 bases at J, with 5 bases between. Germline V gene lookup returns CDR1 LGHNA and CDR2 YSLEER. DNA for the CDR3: TGCGCCAGCAGCCAAGATCCCATGAACACTGAAGCTTTCTTT. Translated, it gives CASSQDPMNTEAFF.

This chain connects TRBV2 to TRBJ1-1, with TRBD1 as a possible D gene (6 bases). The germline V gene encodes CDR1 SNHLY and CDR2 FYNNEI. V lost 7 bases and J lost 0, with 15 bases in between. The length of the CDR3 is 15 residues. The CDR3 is CASTSRGGLNTEAFF. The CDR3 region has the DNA TGTGCCAGCACTTCTCGGGGGGGGCTGAACACTGAAGCTTTCTTT. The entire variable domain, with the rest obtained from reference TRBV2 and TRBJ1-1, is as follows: EPEVTQTPSHQVTQMGQEVILRCVPISNHLYFYWYRQILGQKVEFLVSFYNNEISEKSEIFDDQFSVERPDGSNFTLKIRSTKLEDSAMYFCASTSRGGLNTEAFFGQGTRLTVV.

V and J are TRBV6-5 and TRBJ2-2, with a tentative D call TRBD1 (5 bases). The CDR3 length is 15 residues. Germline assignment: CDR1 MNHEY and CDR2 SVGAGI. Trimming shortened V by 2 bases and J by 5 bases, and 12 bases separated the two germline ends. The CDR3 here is CASSYRATETGELFF. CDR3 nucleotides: TGTGCCAGCAGTTACCGGGCGACAGAGACCGGGGAGCTGTTTTTT.

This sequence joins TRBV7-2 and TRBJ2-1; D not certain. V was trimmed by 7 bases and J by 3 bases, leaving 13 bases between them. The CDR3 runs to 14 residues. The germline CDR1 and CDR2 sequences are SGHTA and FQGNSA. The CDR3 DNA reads TGTGCCAGCAAGTCAGGCCAGAACTACAATGAGCAGTTCTTC. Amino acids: CASKSGQNYNEQFF. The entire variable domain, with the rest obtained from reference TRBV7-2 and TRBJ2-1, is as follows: GAGVSQSPSNKVTEKGKDVELRCDPISGHTALYWYRQSLGQGLEFLIYFQGNSAPDKSGLPSDRFSAERTGGSVSTLTIQRTQQEDSAVYLCASKSGQNYNEQFFGPGTRLTVL.

The CDR3 is CASSLAGNTDTQYF. In nucleotides, the CDR3 is TGTGCCAGCAGCCTAGCGGGGAACACAGATACGCAGTATTTT. This sequence joins TRBV3-1 (or the pseudogene TRBV3-2) and TRBJ2-3; TRBD2 matches at 8 bases. From germline, CDR1 is LGHDT and CDR2 YNNKEL (reference sequence). This CDR3 contains 14 residues. V dropped 4 bases and J dropped 2; count of bases not matched to a gene: 2.

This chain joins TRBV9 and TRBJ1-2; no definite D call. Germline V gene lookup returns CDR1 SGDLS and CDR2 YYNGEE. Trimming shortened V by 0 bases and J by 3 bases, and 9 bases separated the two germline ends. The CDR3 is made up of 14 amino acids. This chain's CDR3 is CASSVGPMYYGYTF. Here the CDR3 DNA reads TGTGCCAGCAGCGTAGGGCCGATGTACTATGGCTACACCTTC.

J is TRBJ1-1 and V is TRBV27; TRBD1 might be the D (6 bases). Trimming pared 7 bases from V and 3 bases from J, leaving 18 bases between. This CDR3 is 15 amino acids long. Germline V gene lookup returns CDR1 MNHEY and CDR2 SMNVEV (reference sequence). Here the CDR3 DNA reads TGTGCCAGCATTAAACTTACAGGGTCGTACACTGAAGCTTTCTTT. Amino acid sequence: CASIKLTGSYTEAFF.

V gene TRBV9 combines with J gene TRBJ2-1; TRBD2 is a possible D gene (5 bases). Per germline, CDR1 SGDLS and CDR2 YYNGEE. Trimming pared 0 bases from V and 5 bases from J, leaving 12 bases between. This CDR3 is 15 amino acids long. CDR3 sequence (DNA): TGTGCCAGCAGCGTAGAGCTAGCCCCGCACAATGAGCAGTTCTTC. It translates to CASSVELAPHNEQFF.

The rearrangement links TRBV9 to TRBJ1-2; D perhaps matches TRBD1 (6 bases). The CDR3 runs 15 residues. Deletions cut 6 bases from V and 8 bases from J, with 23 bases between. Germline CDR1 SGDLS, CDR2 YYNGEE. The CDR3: CASNRAAGTTGGYTF. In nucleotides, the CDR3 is TGTGCCAGCAATCGAGCTGCAGGGACAACGGGCGGCTACACCTTC.